This TCR beta chain was sequenced for a study of T cells in Graves' hyperthyroidism and ophthalmopathy. Graves' hyperthyroidism was deemed stable given no ophthalmopathy progression within 18 months. Uncontrolled infection, other autoimmune disease, pregnancy or lactation disqualified patients from enrolment. The TCR beta CDR3 regions underwent amplification using RNA transcripts as the source. The study used the HTBI primer set for a first-round RT-PCR of the TCR CDR3. Each CDR3 protein is one row after TCRdb ran MiXCR on the multiplex PCR reads. The repertoire holds over 200,000 distinct CDR3 sequences, with roughly 18% as singletons. The receptor was derived from a man between 40 and 49 years old with Graves' hyperthyroidism. The specimen sequenced was blood.

Written as DNA, the CDR3 is TGTGCCAGCAGCGTTGGAGACACTTCATTCTATGGCTACACCTTC. Residues: CASSVGDTSFYGYTF. The gene calls are TRBV9 and TRBJ1-2, with no clear D. CDR3 size: 15 residues. Germline V CDR1 and CDR2: SGDLS, YYNGEE. The V end lost 2 bases, the J end lost 4 bases, and 15 bases lay between the germline ends.